This T cell receptor (beta chain) emerged from a study of cytomegalovirus exposure and HLA in healthy donors. Overall study context: Findings of an earlier analysis included more than 90 million unique TCR beta sequences from 180 million or so T cells.

Concerning this clone: Its matching antigen is unknown.

Study-level points and caveats: Highest at DRB1 and lowest at HLA-C, TCR association rates differed among HLA loci in a later analysis.

13 Jbeta primers and 60 Vbeta primers were used for the PCR. The protocol was immunoSEQ multiplex PCR, while the TCRdb copy is restricted to in-frame clones and leaves out a portion. The table has some 120,000 clones, about 78% seen once; the top ten hold 3% to 4.5%. Sample: PBMCs. This receptor was taken from a man younger than 40 in good health and CMV-seronegative.

The CDR3 DNA reads TGCGCCAGCAGCCGGGGACTAGCGGAGACCCAGTACTTC. Its protein is CASSRGLAETQYF. This rearrangement joins TRBV5-1 to TRBJ2-5; 10 nucleotides line up with TRBD2. V shed 4 bases, J shed 5 bases, and the junction held 2 bases outside the gene matches. Germline CDR1 is SGHRS and CDR2 is YFSETQ. The CDR3 consists of 13 residues.